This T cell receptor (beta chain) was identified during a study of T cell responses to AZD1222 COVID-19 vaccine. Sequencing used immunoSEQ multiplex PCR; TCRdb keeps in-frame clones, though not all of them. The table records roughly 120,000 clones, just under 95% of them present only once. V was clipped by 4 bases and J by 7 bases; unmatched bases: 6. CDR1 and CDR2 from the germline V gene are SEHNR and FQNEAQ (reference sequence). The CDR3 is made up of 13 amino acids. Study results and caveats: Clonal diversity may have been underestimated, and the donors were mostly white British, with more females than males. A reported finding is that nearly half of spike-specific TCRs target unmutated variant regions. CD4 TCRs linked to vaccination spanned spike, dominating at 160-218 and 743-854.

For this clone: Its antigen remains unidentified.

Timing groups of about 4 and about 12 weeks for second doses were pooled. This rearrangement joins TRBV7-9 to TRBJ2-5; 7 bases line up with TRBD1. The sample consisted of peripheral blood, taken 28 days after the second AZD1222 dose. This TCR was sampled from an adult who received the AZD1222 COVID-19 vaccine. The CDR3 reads CASSSQGRGTQYF. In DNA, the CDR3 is TGTGCCAGCAGCTCACAGGGGCGCGGGACCCAGTACTTC.